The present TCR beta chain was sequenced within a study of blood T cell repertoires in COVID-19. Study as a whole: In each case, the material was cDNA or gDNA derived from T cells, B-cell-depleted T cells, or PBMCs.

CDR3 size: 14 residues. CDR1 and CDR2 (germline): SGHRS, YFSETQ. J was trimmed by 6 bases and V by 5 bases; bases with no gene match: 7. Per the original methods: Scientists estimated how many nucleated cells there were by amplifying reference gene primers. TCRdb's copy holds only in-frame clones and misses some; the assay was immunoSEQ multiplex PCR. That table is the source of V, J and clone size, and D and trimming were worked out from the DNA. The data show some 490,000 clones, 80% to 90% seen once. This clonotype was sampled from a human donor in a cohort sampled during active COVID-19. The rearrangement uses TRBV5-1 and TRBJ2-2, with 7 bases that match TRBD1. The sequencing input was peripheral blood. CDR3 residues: CASSYRGLAGELFF. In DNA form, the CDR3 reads TGCGCCAGCAGTTACAGGGGATTAGCCGGGGAGCTGTTTTTT.